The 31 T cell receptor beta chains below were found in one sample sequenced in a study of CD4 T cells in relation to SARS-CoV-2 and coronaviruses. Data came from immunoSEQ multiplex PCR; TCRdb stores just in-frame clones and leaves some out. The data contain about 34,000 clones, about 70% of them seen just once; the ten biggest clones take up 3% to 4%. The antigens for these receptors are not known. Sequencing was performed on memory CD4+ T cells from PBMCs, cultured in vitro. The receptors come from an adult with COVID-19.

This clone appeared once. CDR3 sequence: CASSLTPGANVLTF. The CDR3 DNA follows: TGTGCCAGCAGCTTAACACCTGGGGCCAACGTCCTGACTTTC. V is TRBV7-6 and J is TRBJ2-6; no clear D gene. Deletions cut 2 bases from V and 2 bases from J, with 4 bases between. Germline values: CDR1 SGHVS, CDR2 FNYEAQ. The CDR3 has 14 residues.

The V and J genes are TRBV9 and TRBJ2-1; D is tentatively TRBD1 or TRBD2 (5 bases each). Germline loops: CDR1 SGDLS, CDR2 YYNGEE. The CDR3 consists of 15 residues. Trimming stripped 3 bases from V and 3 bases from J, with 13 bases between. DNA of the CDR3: TGTGCCAGCAGCGCGACGGGGCTTTACTACAATGAGCAGTTCTTC. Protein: CASSATGLYYNEQFF.

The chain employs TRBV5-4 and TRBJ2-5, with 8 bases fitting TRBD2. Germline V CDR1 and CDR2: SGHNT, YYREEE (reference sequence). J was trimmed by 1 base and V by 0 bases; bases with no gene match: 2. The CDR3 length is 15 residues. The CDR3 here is CASSLAGGSQETQYF. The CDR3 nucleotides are TGTGCCAGCAGCTTGGCGGGGGGGTCCCAAGAGACCCAGTACTTC.

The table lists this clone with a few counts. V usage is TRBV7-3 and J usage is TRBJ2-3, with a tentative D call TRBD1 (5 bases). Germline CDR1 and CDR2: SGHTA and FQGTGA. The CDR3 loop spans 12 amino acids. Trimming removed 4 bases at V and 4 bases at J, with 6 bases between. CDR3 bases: TGTGCCAGCAGCTCAGGGTCAGATACGCAGTATTTT. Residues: CASSSGSDTQYF.

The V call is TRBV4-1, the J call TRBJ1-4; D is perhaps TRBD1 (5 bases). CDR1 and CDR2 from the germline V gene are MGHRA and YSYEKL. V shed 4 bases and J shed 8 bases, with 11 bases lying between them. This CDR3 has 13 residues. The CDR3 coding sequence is TGCGCCAGCAGCCGCGGGGCTGGGGAAAAACTGTTTTTT. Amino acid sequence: CASSRGAGEKLFF.

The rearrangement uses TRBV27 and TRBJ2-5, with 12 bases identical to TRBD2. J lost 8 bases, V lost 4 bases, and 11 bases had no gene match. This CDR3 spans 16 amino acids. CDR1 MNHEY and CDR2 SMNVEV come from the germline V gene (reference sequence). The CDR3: CASSSPTRTSGITQYF. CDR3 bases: TGTGCCAGCAGTTCGCCCACGCGGACTAGCGGGATTACCCAGTACTTC.

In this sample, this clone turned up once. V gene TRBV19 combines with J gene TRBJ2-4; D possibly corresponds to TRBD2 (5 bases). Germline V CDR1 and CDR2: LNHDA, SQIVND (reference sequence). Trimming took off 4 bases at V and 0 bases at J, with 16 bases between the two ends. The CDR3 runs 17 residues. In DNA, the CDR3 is TGTGCCAGTAGTAAGGCGGGTGCTACCTTAGCCAAAAACATTCAGTACTTC. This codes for CASSKAGATLAKNIQYF.

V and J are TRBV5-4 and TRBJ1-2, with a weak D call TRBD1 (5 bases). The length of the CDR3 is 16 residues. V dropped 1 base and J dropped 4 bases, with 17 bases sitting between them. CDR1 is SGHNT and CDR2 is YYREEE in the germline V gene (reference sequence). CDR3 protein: CASSLNGGSEGYGYTF. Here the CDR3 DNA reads TGTGCCAGCAGCTTGAATGGGGGGTCTGAGGGCTATGGCTACACCTTC.

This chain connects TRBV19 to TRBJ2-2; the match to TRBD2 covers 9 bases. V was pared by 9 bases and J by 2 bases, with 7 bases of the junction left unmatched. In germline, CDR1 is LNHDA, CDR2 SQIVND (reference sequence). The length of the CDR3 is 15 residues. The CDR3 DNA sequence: TGTGCCAGCCGCTTAGCGGGAGCAAACACCGGGGAGCTGTTTTTT. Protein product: CASRLAGANTGELFF.

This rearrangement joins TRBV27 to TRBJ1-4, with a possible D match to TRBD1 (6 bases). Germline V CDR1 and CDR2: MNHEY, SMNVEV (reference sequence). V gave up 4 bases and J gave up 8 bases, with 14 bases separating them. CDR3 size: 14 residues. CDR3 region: CASSSPLRGEKLFF. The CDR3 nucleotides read TGTGCCAGCAGTTCCCCCCTAAGGGGGGAAAAACTGTTTTTT.

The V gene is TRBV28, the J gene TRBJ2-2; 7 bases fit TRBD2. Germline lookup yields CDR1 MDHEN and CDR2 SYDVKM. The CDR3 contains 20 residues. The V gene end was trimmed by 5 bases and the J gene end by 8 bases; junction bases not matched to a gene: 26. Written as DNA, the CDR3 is TGTGCCAGCAGTACCCTCGGACGGACCGTGGAGCGGGACGAATCTGGGGAGCTGTTTTTT. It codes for CASSTLGRTVERDESGELFF.

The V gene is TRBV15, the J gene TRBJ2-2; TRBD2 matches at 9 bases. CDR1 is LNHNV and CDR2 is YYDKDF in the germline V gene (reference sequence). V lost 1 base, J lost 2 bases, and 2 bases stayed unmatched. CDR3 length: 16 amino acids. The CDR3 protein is CATSRGLAGNTGELFF. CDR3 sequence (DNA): TGTGCCACCAGCAGAGGCCTAGCGGGAAACACCGGGGAGCTGTTTTTT.

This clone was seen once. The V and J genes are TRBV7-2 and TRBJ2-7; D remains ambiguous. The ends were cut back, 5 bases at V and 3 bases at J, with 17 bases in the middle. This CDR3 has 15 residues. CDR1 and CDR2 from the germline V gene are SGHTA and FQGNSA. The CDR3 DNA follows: TGTGCCAGCAGCCCAGACGTATTGCGGATCTACGAGCAGTACTTC. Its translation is CASSPDVLRIYEQYF.

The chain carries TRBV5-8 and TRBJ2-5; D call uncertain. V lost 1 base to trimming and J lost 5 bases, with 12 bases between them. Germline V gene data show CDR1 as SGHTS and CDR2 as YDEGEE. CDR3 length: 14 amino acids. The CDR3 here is CASSLILGYETQYF. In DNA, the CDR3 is TGTGCCAGCAGCTTGATTCTCGGGTATGAGACCCAGTACTTC.

DNA for the CDR3: TGCGCCAGCAGCCAACGAGCAGGGACAGGGGTATCAGATACGCAGTATTTT. Translating it yields CASSQRAGTGVSDTQYF. V and J are TRBV4-1 and TRBJ2-3, with TRBD1 matching over 10 bases. Germline V gives CDR1 MGHRA, CDR2 YSYEKL. The CDR3 covers 17 residues. Trimming cost V 2 bases and J 4 bases; bases outside gene matches: 9.

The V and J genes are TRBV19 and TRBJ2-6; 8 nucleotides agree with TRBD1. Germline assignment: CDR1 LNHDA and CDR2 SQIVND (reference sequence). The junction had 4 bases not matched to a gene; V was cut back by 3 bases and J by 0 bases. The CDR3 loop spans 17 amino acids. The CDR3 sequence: CASSIGQGSSGANVLTF. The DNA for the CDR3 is TGTGCCAGTAGTATTGGACAGGGATCCTCTGGGGCCAACGTCCTGACTTTC.

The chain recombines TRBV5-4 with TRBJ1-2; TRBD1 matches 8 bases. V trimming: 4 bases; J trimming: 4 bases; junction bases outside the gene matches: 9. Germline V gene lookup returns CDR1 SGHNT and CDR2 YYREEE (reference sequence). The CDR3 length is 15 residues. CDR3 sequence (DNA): TGTGCCAGCAGCACCCCAGGGGGCGACTTCTATGGCTACACCTTC. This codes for CASSTPGGDFYGYTF.

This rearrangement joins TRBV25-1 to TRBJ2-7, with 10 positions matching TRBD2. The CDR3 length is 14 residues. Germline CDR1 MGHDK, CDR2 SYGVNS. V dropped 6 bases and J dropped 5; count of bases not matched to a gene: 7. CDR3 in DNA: TGTGCCAGCAGCGCTAGCGGGAGAACCCACGAGCAGTACTTC. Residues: CASSASGRTHEQYF.

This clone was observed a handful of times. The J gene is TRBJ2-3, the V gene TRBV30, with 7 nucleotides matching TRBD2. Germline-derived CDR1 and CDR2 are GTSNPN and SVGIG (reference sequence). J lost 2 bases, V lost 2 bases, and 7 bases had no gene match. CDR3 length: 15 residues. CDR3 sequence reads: CAWSPLAGPTDTQYF. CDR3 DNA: TGTGCCTGGAGTCCTTTAGCGGGTCCCACAGATACGCAGTATTTT.

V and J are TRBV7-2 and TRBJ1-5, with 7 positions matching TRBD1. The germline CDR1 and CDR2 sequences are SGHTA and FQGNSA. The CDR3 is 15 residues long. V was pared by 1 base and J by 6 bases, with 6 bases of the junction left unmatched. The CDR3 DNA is TGTGCCAGCAGCTTAGGAGCAGGGGGAAGTCAGCCCCAGCATTTT. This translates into CASSLGAGGSQPQHF.

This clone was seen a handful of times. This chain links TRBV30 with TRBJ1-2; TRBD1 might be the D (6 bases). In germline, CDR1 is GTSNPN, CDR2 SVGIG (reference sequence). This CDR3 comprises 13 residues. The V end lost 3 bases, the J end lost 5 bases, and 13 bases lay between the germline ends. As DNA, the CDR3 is TGTGCCTGGAGCAGGGGACCGTTTTATGGCTACACCTTC. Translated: CAWSRGPFYGYTF. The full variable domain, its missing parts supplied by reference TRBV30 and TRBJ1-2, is SQTIHQWPATLVQPVGSPLSLECTVEGTSNPNLYWYRQAAGRGLQLLFYSVGIGQISSEVPQNLSASRPQDRQFILSSKKLLLSDSGFYLCAWSRGPFYGYTFGSGTRLTVV.

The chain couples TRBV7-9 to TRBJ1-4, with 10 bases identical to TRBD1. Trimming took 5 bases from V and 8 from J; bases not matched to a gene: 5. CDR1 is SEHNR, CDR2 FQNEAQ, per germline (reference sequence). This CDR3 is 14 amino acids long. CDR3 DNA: TGTGCCAGCAGCCGACAGGGGGCGATGGAAAAACTGTTTTTT. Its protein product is CASSRQGAMEKLFF.

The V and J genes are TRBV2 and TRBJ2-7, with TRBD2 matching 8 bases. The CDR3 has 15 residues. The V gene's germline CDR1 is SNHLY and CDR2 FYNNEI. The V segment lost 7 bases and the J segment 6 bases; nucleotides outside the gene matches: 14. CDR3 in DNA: TGTGCCAGCAAGGGTGGGCTAGCGGGCGATCCCGAGCAGTACTTC. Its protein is CASKGGLAGDPEQYF.

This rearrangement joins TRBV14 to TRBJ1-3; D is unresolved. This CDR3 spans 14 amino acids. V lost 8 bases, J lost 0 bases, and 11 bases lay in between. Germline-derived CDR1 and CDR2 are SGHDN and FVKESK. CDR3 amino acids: CASSPTYSGNTIYF. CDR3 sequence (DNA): TGTGCCAGCTCCCCGACCTACTCTGGAAACACCATATATTTT.

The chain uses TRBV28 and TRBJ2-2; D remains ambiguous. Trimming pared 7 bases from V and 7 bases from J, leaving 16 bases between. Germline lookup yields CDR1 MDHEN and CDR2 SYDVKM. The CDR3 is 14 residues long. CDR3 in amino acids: CASKSDFALGELFF. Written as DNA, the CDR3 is TGTGCCAGCAAATCGGATTTTGCTCTCGGGGAGCTGTTTTTT.

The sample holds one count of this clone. The DNA for the CDR3 is TGTGCCAGCAGCCAGGGACGGAACAAGCAGTATTTT. It codes for CASSQGRNKQYF. This sequence joins TRBV3-1 (or the pseudogene TRBV3-2) and TRBJ2-3; the D call may be TRBD1 or TRBD2 (5 bases each). The CDR3 has 12 residues. Trimming took 3 bases from V and 11 from J, leaving 12 bases between them. CDR1 and CDR2 (germline): LGHDT, YNNKEL (reference sequence).

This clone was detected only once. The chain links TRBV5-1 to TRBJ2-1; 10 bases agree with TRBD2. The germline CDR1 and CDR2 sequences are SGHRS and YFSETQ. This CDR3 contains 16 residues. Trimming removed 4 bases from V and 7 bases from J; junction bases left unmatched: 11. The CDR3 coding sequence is TGCGCCAGCAGCCCACCGGGGCCAGCGGGAGGGAATGAGCAGTTCTTC. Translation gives CASSPPGPAGGNEQFF.

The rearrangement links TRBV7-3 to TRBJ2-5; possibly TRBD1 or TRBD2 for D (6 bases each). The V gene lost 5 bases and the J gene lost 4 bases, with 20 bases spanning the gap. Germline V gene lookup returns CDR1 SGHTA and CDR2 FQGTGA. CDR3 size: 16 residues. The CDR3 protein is CASSLRPVGGGETQYF. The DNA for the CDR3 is TGTGCCAGCAGCCTTAGGCCAGTGGGGGGCGGAGAGACCCAGTACTTC.

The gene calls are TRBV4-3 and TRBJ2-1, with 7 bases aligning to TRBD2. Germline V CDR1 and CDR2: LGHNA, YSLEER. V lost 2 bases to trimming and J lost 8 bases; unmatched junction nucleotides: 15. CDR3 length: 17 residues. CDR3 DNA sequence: TGCGCCAGCAGCCAACAACAACGGGACTACAGAATCTATGAGCAGTTCTTC. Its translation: CASSQQQRDYRIYEQFF.

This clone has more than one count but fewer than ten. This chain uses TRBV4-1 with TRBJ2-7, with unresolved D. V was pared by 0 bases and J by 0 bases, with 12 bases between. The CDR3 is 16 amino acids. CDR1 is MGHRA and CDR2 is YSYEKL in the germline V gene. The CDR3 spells CASSQDIGLNSYEQYF. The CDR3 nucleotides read TGCGCCAGCAGCCAAGATATCGGTTTGAACTCCTACGAGCAGTACTTC.

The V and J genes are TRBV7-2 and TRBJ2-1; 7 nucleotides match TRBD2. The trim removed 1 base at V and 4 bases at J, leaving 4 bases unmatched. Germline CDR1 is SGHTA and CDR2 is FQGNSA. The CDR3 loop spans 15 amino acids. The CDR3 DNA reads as TGTGCCAGCAGCTTAGGTAGCGGGTGGTACAATGAGCAGTTCTTC. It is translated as CASSLGSGWYNEQFF.